This T cell receptor beta chain appears in the sequencing data of a study of blood T cell repertoires in COVID-19. Study summary: Samples came from the United States, Italy and Spain, spanning acute and convalescent COVID-19. T cells, B-cell-depleted T cells, or PBMCs supplied cDNA or gDNA.

The CDR3 contains 15 residues. Trimming shortened V by 4 bases and J by 4 bases, and 16 bases separated the two germline ends. Germline V gene data show CDR1 as LNHDA and CDR2 as SQIVND (reference sequence). Methods used by the authors: For nucleated cells, counts were estimated from reference gene primer amplification. Profiled with immunoSEQ multiplex PCR; TCRdb holds only in-frame clones, not every one. V, J and clone size are taken as reported in that table, and D and trimming were inferred from the DNA itself. The sample has some 200,000 clones, about 80% seen once. This receptor was taken from a woman aged 30 to 39 who had recovered from COVID-19. The chain combines TRBV19 with TRBJ1-2; D possibly corresponds to TRBD1 (5 bases). Sequenced: peripheral blood. The CDR3 DNA reads as TGTGCCAGTAGTACCTCACCACAGGAGACCTATGGCTACACCTTC. It is translated as CASSTSPQETYGYTF.